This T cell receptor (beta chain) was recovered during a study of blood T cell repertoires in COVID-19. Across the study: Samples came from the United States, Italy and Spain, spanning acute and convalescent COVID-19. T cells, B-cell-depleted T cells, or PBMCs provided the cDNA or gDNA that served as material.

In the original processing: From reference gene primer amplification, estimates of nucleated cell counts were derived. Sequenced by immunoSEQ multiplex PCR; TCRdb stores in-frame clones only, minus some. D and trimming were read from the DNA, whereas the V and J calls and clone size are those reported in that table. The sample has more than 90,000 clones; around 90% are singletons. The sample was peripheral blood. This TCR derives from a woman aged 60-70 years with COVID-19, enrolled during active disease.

The CDR3 here is CATSRDARGRTEAFF. CDR3 sequence (DNA): TGTGCCACCAGCAGAGATGCCCGCGGTAGGACTGAAGCTTTCTTT. The chain combines TRBV15 with TRBJ1-1; no reliable D call. This CDR3 has 15 amino acids. In germline, CDR1 is LNHNV, CDR2 YYDKDF (reference sequence). With 0 bases removed from V and 5 bases from J, the gap between germline ends came to 13 bases.